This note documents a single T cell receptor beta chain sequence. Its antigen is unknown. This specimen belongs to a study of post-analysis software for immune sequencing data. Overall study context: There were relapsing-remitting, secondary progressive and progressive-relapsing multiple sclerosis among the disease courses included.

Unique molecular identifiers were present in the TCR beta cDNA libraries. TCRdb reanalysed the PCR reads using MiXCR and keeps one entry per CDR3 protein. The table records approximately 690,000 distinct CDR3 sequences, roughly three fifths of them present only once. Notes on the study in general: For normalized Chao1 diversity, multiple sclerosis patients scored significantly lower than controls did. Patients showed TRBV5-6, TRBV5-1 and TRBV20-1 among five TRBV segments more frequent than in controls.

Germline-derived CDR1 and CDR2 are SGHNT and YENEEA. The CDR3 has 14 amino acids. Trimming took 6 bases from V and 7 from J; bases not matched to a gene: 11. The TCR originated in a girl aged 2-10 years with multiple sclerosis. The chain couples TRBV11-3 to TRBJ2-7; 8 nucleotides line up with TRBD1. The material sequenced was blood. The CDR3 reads CASSTYQGADEQYF. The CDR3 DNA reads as TGTGCCAGCAGTACCTACCAGGGGGCTGATGAGCAGTACTTC.